This T cell receptor (beta chain) was captured in a study of control samples from healthy donors and cancer patients. This table comes from immunoSEQ multiplex PCR, and its TCRdb copy is limited to in-frame clones, with some not included. Counted here are 95,000 to 150,000 clones, roughly 87% occurring once; the ten biggest clones make up around 1.8%. CDR3 length: 15 residues. Germline V gene lookup returns CDR1 MNHEY and CDR2 SVGAGI. V dropped 0 bases and J dropped 3 bases, with 11 bases sitting between them. The gene calls are TRBV6-5 and TRBJ1-1; D is undetermined. The source material was blood. The sequence came from a man between 18 and 29 years old in good health. For the CDR3, the DNA is TGTGCCAGCAGTTACTCTGGACTGTTTTACACTGAAGCTTTCTTT. Translated, it gives CASSYSGLFYTEAFF.